Presented here are 20 T cell receptor beta chains from one specimen sequenced in a study of T-cell memory formation after mild COVID-19. MiXCR, run by TCRdb on the 5' RACE reads, gives a single entry per CDR3 protein. The sample lists hundreds of thousands of distinct CDR3 sequences, around a quarter occurring once. Sequenced input: PBMCs or a T cell subset sorted from them (not recorded which). These receptors originate from an adult woman who had mild COVID-19 (a few samples of this study predate the infection). Cell type and time point are not known.

The chain employs TRBV6-5 and TRBJ1-3, with D perhaps TRBD1 (6 bases). V lost 6 bases to trimming and J lost 2 bases, with 14 bases between them. The CDR3 covers 15 residues. Germline V gene lookup returns CDR1 MNHEY and CDR2 SVGAGI. The CDR3 sequence is CASRPRGGPGNTIYF. In DNA form, the CDR3 reads TGTGCCAGCAGGCCACGCGGGGGCCCTGGAAACACCATATATTTT.

The chain has TRBV6-2 or TRBV6-3 and TRBJ1-5; a weak D match, TRBD1 (6 bases). Germline lookup yields CDR1 MNHEY and CDR2 SVGEGT. Trimming cost V 7 bases and J 5 bases, with 12 bases left between them. The CDR3 runs 13 residues. The CDR3 coding sequence is TGTGCCAGCACCTCCCACAGGGATCAGCCCCAGCATTTT. Its protein is CASTSHRDQPQHF.

This clonotype appeared a few times. As DNA, the CDR3 is TGTGCCAGCTCACCAATGGGAGCGGGTATCCAAGAGACCCAGTACTTC. This sequence encodes CASSPMGAGIQETQYF. This rearrangement joins TRBV18 to TRBJ2-5, with D tentatively TRBD2 (6 bases). Germline CDR1 is KGHSH and CDR2 is LQKENI. Trimming shortened V by 2 bases and J by 1 base, and 14 bases separated the two germline ends. The CDR3 contains 16 residues.

The sample holds a few counts of this clonotype. In DNA form, the CDR3 reads TGCGCCAGCAGCTTGGAAGGGGCGGCTACATCTGAAGCTTTCTTT. This codes for CASSLEGAATSEAFF. The chain couples TRBV5-1 to TRBJ1-1; D possibly corresponds to TRBD1 (5 bases). V lost 0 bases to trimming and J lost 6 bases, with 15 bases between them. Germline CDR1 and CDR2: SGHRS and YFSETQ. The CDR3 consists of 15 residues. Filled out from reference TRBV5-1 and TRBJ1-1, the complete variable domain reads KAGVTQTPRYLIKTRGQQVTLSCSPISGHRSVSWYQQTPGQGLQFLFEYFSETQRNKGNFPGRFSGRQFSNSRSEMNVSTLELGDSALYLCASSLEGAATSEAFFGQGTRLTVV.

This clonotype came up once. V gene TRBV27 combines with J gene TRBJ2-5; D gene uncertain. Trimming cost V 1 base and J 5 bases, with 8 bases left between them. Germline loops: CDR1 MNHEY, CDR2 SMNVEV (reference sequence). CDR3 length: 13 amino acids. DNA for the CDR3: TGTGCCAGCAGTTTATATATTCGTGAGACCCAGTACTTC. Its translation is CASSLYIRETQYF.

This clonotype has ten or more counts. This sequence joins TRBV7-2 and TRBJ2-2; D might be TRBD2 (7 bases). This CDR3 is 15 amino acids long. V dropped 4 bases and J dropped 6 bases, with 15 bases sitting between them. Germline V lookup: CDR1 SGHTA, CDR2 FQGNSA. The CDR3 nucleotides are TGTGCCAGCAGCTACCCGAGGGGGAGGGCCGGGGAGCTGTTTTTT. Encoded protein: CASSYPRGRAGELFF.

The rearrangement links TRBV6-5 to TRBJ2-2; tentatively, D is TRBD1 (5 bases). Trimming stripped 2 bases from V and 7 bases from J, with 17 bases between. CDR3 length: 16 amino acids. Germline V gives CDR1 MNHEY, CDR2 SVGAGI. The CDR3 bases are TGTGCCAGCAGTTACGGGGCGCGGCGTCTGGTCGGGGAGCTGTTTTTT. Its translation is CASSYGARRLVGELFF.

This clonotype was observed a few times. The chain links TRBV12-3 or TRBV12-4 to TRBJ2-3; TRBD2 matches 9 bases. V lost 7 bases to trimming and J lost 4 bases; unmatched junction nucleotides: 6. The CDR3 runs to 14 residues. The CDR3 DNA follows: TGTGCCAGCACCCGACTAGCGGCCGCAGATACGCAGTATTTT. Amino acids: CASTRLAAADTQYF.

The V call is TRBV19, the J call TRBJ2-2; no firm D call. Looked up from germline, CDR1 is LNHDA and CDR2 is SQIVND (reference sequence). This CDR3 is 15 amino acids long. The V end lost 6 bases, the J end lost 0 bases, and 11 bases lay between the germline ends. CDR3 region: CASRRTESNTGELFF. For the CDR3, the DNA is TGTGCCAGTAGAAGGACGGAGTCGAACACCGGGGAGCTGTTTTTT. Looking up the rest from reference TRBV19 and TRBJ2-2 gives the full variable domain: DGGITQSPKYLFRKEGQNVTLSCEQNLNHDAMYWYRQDPGQGLRLIYYSQIVNDFQKGDIAEGYSVSREKKESFPLTVTSAQKNPTAFYLCASRRTESNTGELFFGEGSRLTVL.

The chain links TRBV2 to TRBJ2-1, with TRBD1 as a possible D gene (6 bases). V gave up 6 bases and J gave up 4 bases, with 13 bases separating them. Germline CDR1 SNHLY, CDR2 FYNNEI. There are 14 residues in the CDR3. The CDR3 nucleotides read TGTGCCAGCAGCGCCTGGGACACGTACAATGAGCAGTTCTTC. This sequence encodes CASSAWDTYNEQFF.

This clonotype was seen at least ten times. This sequence joins TRBV5-1 and TRBJ2-1; 7 bases agree with TRBD2. V dropped 4 bases and J dropped 8; count of bases not matched to a gene: 18. In germline, CDR1 is SGHRS, CDR2 YFSETQ. This CDR3 comprises 17 residues. DNA for the CDR3: TGCGCCAGCAGCCACACCCCAGGAGGGAGGGAGTTCGATGAGCAGTTCTTC. Protein sequence: CASSHTPGGREFDEQFF.

In its sample, this clonotype was seen a few times. The chain is built from TRBV12-3 or TRBV12-4 and TRBJ1-6; D remains unclear. CDR3 length: 13 residues. V was pared by 2 bases and J by 6 bases, with 5 bases between. Written as DNA, the CDR3 is TGTGCCAGCAGTTTAATGGGTAATTCACCCCTCCACTTT. This codes for CASSLMGNSPLHF.

The chain links TRBV30 to TRBJ2-3, with 7 bases lining up with TRBD1. This CDR3 has 14 amino acids. J gave up 1 base and V 2 bases, and 3 bases lay outside the gene matches. The germline CDR1 and CDR2 sequences are GTSNPN and SVGIG (reference sequence). CDR3 sequence: CAWSLGGGTDTQYF. DNA for the CDR3: TGTGCCTGGAGTTTAGGGGGCGGCACAGATACGCAGTATTTT.

V is TRBV7-9 and J is TRBJ2-6; maybe TRBD1 (6 bases). In germline, CDR1 is SEHNR, CDR2 FQNEAQ (reference sequence). Trimming cost V 7 bases and J 1 base, with 26 bases left between them. CDR3 length equals 20 residues. CDR3 region: CASTIRTDPGSLSGANVLTF. The CDR3 region has the DNA TGTGCCAGCACCATAAGGACAGACCCAGGCTCGTTATCTGGGGCCAACGTCCTGACTTTC.

This clonotype was found a few times. The chain is built from TRBV6-6 and TRBJ2-7; possible D gene TRBD1, 6 bases. CDR1 is MNHNY, CDR2 SVGAGI, per germline (reference sequence). Trimming removed 5 bases from V and 1 base from J, with 18 bases in between. The CDR3 contains 16 residues. DNA for the CDR3: TGTGCCAGCAGTAATCCCGGGACATCGAAATCCTACGAGCAGTACTTC. It codes for CASSNPGTSKSYEQYF.

This clonotype was found many times. The chain uses TRBV12-3 or TRBV12-4 and TRBJ2-5; no clear D gene. V lost 6 bases and J lost 5, with 7 bases in between. This CDR3 has 11 amino acids. The CDR3, as DNA: TGTGCCAGCAGCTTCGGGGAGACCCAGTACTTC. Protein sequence: CASSFGETQYF.

The chain has TRBV12-3 or TRBV12-4 and TRBJ2-7; 7 nucleotides line up with TRBD1. CDR3 length: 15 amino acids. The junction had 9 bases not matched to a gene; V was cut back by 5 bases and J by 2 bases. In DNA, the CDR3 is TGTGCCAGCAGTCTTCAGGGGACAGCAGCCTACGAGCAGTACTTC. This encodes CASSLQGTAAYEQYF.

The chain employs TRBV20-1 and TRBJ1-1, with 10 positions matching TRBD1. V gave up 0 bases and J gave up 3 bases; unmatched junction bases: 4. CDR1 and CDR2 from the germline V gene are DFQATT and SNEGSKA (reference sequence). This CDR3 region has 15 residues. CDR3 nucleotides: TGCAGTGCTAGAGACTTCGGGACAGGGGACACTGAAGCTTTCTTT. This encodes CSARDFGTGDTEAFF.

The sample holds a few counts of this clonotype. V is TRBV4-1 and J is TRBJ1-1; possibly TRBD1 for D (6 bases). This CDR3 has 15 amino acids. CDR1 is MGHRA and CDR2 is YSYEKL in the germline V gene. V lost 2 bases and J lost 8, with 18 bases in between. The CDR3 coding sequence is TGCGCCAGCAGCCAAATCGGACAGCCCTATACGGAAGCTTTCTTT. It codes for CASSQIGQPYTEAFF.

The CDR3 bases are TGTGCCAGCAGCCCCCAGGGTGGCAAGGGGGATACGCAGTATTTT. Translating gives CASSPQGGKGDTQYF. The genes are TRBV7-6 and TRBJ2-3, with D possibly being TRBD1 (5 bases). The CDR3 consists of 15 residues. The V gene lost 5 bases and the J gene lost 6 bases, with 18 bases spanning the gap. Germline values: CDR1 SGHVS, CDR2 FNYEAQ.